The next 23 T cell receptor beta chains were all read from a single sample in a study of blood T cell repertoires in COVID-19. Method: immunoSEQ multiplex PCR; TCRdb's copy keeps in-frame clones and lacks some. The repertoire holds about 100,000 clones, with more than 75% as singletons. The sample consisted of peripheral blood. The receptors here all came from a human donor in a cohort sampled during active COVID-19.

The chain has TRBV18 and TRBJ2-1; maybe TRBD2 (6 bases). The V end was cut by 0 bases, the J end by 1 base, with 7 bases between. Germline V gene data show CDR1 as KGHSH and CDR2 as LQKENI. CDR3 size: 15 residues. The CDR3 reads CASSPPGRSYNEQFF. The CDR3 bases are TGTGCCAGCTCACCACCGGGGAGGTCCTACAATGAGCAGTTCTTC.

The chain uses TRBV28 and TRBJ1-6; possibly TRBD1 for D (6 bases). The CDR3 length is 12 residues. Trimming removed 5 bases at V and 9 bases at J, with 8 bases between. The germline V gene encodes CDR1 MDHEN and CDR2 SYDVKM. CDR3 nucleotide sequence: TGTGCCAGCAGTCAACAGGGTTCACCCCTCCACTTT. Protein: CASSQQGSPLHF.

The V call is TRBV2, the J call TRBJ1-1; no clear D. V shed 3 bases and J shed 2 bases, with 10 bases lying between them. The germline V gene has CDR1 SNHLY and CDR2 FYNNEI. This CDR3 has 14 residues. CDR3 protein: CASSESTRNTEAFF. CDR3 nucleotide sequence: TGTGCCAGCAGTGAGAGCACCCGAAACACTGAAGCTTTCTTT.

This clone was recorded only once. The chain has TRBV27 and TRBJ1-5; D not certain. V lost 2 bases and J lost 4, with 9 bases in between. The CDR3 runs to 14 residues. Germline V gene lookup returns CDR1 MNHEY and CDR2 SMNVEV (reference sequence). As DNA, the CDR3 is TGTGCCAGCAGTTTAGGGCAGAATAATCAGCCCCAGCATTTT. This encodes CASSLGQNNQPQHF.

The CDR3 is CASSSRGGQPYEKLFF. DNA for the CDR3: TGTGCCAGCAGCTCCCGGGGGGGACAGCCATATGAAAAACTGTTTTTT. The rearrangement uses TRBV9 and TRBJ1-4; the match to TRBD1 covers 7 bases. The CDR3 has 16 residues. Looked up from germline, CDR1 is SGDLS and CDR2 is YYNGEE. The V segment lost 4 bases and the J segment 6 bases; nucleotides outside the gene matches: 12.

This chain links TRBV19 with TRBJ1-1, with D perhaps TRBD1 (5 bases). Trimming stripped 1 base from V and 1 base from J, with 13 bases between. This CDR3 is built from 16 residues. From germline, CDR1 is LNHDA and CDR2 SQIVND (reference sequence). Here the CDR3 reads CASSIAAGNWNTEAFF. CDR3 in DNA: TGTGCCAGTAGTATAGCGGCAGGGAATTGGAACACTGAAGCTTTCTTT.

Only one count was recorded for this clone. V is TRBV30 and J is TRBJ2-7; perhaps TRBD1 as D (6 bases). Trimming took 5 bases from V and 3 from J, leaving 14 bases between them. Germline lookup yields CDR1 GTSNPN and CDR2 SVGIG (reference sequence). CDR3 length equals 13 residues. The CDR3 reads CAWGQPRNYEQYF. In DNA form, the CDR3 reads TGTGCCTGGGGACAGCCTAGGAACTACGAGCAGTACTTC. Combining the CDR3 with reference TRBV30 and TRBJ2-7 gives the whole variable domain SQTIHQWPATLVQPVGSPLSLECTVEGTSNPNLYWYRQAAGRGLQLLFYSVGIGQISSEVPQNLSASRPQDRQFILSSKKLLLSDSGFYLCAWGQPRNYEQYFGPGTRLTVT.

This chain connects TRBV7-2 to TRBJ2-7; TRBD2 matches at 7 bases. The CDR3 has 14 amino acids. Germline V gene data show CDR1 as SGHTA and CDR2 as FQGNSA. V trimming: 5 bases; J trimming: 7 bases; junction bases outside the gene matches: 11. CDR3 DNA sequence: TGTGCCAGCAGCCGGAGCGGGATTTTGAGGGAGCAGTACTTC. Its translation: CASSRSGILREQYF.

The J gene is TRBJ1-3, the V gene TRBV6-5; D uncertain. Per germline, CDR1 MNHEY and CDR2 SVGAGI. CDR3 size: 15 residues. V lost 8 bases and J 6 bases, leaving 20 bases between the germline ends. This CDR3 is CASHSRAIGINTIYF. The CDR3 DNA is TGTGCCAGCCACAGTAGGGCCATCGGGATAAACACCATATATTTT.

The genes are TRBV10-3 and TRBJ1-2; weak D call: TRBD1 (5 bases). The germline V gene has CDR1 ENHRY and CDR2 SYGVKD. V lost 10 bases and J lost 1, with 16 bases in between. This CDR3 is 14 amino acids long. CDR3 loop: CATLAQGFNYGYTF. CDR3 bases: TGTGCCACCTTGGCGCAGGGTTTTAACTATGGCTACACCTTC.

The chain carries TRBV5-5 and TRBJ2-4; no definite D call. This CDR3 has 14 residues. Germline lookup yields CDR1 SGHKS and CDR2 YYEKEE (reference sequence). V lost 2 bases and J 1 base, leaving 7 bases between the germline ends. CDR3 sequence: CASSFNFAKNIQYF. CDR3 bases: TGTGCCAGCAGCTTCAACTTTGCCAAAAACATTCAGTACTTC.

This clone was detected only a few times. The CDR3 nucleotides are TGTGCCAGCAGCTCAGGGTTCTCTGGAAACACCATATATTTT. Translation gives CASSSGFSGNTIYF. The rearrangement uses TRBV11-2 and TRBJ1-3, with D possibly matching TRBD1 (5 bases). The CDR3 spans 14 residues. Germline CDR1 reads SGHAT; CDR2 reads FQNNGV. With 4 bases removed from V and 0 bases from J, the gap between germline ends came to 7 bases.

The chain's CDR3 is CASSYLRGGTGYTF. The DNA of the CDR3 is TGTGCCAGCAGTTATCTTCGAGGGGGCACTGGCTACACCTTC. The rearrangement links TRBV6-2 or TRBV6-3 to TRBJ1-2, with 7 bases that match TRBD1. V lost 3 bases and J lost 7; bases outside the gene matches: 8. The V gene's germline CDR1 is MNHEY and CDR2 SVGEGT. The CDR3 spans 14 residues.

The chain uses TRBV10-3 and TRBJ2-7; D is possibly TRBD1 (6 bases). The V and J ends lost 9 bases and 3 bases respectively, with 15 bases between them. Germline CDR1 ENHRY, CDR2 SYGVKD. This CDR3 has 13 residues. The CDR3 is CAIQGPSNYEQYF. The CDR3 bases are TGTGCCATTCAGGGGCCTTCTAACTACGAGCAGTACTTC.

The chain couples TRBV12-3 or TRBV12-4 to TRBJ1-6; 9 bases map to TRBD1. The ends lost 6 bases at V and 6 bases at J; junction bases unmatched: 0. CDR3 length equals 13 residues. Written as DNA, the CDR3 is TGTGCCAGCAGGACAGGGGGTAATTCACCCCTCCACTTT. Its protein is CASRTGGNSPLHF.

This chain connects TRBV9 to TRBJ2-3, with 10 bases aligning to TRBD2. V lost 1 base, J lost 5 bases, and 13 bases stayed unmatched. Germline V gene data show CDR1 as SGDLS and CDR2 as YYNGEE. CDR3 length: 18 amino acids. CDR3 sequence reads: CASSVIERGGPGGDTQYF. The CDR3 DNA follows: TGTGCCAGCAGCGTAATCGAGCGGGGGGGCCCAGGTGGAGATACGCAGTATTTT.

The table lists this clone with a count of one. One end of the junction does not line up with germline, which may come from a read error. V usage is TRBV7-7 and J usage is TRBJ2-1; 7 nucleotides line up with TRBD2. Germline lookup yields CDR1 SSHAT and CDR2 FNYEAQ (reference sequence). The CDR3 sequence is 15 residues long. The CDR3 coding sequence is TGTGCTAGCAGCTTCGGGCGGGAGTCGAGCAATGAGCAGTTCTTC. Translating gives CASSFGRESSNEQFF.

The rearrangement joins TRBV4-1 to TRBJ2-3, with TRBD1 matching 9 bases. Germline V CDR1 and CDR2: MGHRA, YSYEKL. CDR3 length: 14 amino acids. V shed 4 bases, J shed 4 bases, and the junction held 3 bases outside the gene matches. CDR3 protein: CASSRDRAADTQYF. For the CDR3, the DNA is TGCGCCAGCAGCCGGGACAGGGCCGCAGATACGCAGTATTTT.

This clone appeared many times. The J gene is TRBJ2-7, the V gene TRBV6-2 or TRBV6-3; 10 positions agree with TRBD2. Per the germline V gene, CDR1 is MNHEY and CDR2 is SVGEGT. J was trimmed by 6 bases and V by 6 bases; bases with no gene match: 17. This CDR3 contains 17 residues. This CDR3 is CASSYWTSGRTRGEQYF. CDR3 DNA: TGTGCCAGCAGCTATTGGACTAGCGGACGAACACGAGGCGAGCAGTACTTC.

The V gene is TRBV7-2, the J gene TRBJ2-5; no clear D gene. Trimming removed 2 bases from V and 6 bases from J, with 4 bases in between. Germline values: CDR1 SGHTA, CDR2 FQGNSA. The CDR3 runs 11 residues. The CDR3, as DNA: TGTGCCAGCAGCTTACAGAAGACCCAGTACTTC. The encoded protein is CASSLQKTQYF.

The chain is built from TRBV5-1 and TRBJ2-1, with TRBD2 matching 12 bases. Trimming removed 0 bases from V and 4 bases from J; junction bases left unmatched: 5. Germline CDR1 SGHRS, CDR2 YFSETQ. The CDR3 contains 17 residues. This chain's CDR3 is CASSLASTSGGYNEQFF. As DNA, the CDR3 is TGCGCCAGCAGCTTGGCCTCAACTAGCGGGGGGTACAATGAGCAGTTCTTC.

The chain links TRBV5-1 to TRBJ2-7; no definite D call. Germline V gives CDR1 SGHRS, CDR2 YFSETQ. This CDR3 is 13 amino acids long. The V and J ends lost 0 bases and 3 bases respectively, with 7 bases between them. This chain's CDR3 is CASSLVTGYEQYF. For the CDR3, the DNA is TGCGCCAGCAGCTTGGTTACCGGCTACGAGCAGTACTTC.

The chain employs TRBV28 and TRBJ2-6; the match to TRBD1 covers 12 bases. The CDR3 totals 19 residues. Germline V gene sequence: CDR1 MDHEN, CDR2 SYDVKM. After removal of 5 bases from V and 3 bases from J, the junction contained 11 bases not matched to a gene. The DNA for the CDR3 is TGTGCCAGCAGTCCAGTCGTGGGACAGGGGGCATATGGGGCCAACGTCCTGACTTTC. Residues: CASSPVVGQGAYGANVLTF. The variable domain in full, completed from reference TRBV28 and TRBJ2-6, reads DVKVTQSSRYLVKRTGEKVFLECVQDMDHENMFWYRQDPGLGLRLIYFSYDVKMKEKGDIPEGYSVSREKKERFSLILESASTNQTSMYLCASSPVVGQGAYGANVLTFGAGSRLTVL.